The rows below give T cell receptor beta chains drawn from one sample of a study of chemoradiotherapy in HPV16-positive cancers. Method: immunoSEQ multiplex PCR; TCRdb's copy keeps in-frame clones and lacks some. The top ten hold under 4.5% of the sample, which has about 68,000 clones, more than 70% seen once. The input for sequencing was blood, taken from a patient who underwent chemoradiotherapy. These receptors were taken from a human donor with HPV-associated anogenital cancer. Both conserved end residues are part of each CDR3. The D gene is left open where the match is weak. Where a row states a size, it is once, few, many or the class of an expanded clone; other rows omit it.

j_gene	abundance	len	d_gene	v_gene	CDR3aa	CDR3nt
TRBJ2-2	-	17	TRBD1	TRBV5-1	CASTHLGGQGNTGELFF	TGCGCCAGCACCCACCTCGGGGGACAGGGGAACACCGGGGAGCTGTTTTTT
TRBJ2-6	-	14	-	TRBV9	CASSGVRGANVLTF	TGTGCCAGCAGCGGGGTCCGTGGGGCCAACGTCCTGACTTTC
TRBJ1-5	-	17	-	TRBV28	CASRLGPRGRLNQPQHF	TGTGCCAGCAGGTTGGGGCCGCGGGGCAGGCTCAATCAGCCCCAGCATTTT
TRBJ1-2	-	13	-	TRBV1	CTSSQGYNYGYTF	TGCACCAGCAGCCAGGGTTACAACTATGGCTACACCTTC
TRBJ2-1	-	12	-	TRBV18	CASSLRGHEQFF	TGTGCCAGCTCACTCCGGGGTCATGAGCAGTTCTTC
TRBJ1-1	once	13	-	TRBV18	CASSPGGRTEAFF	TGTGCCAGCTCACCAGGGGGGAGGACCGAAGCTTTCTTT
TRBJ2-7	-	14	TRBD1	TRBV2	CASRDRGSSYEQYF	TGTGCCAGCAGGGACAGGGGGTCCTCCTACGAGCAGTACTTC
TRBJ1-1	once	14	-	TRBV15	CATSSGVPRTEAFF	TGTGCCACCAGCAGCGGGGTGCCGAGAACTGAAGCTTTCTTT
TRBJ1-5	-	13	TRBD1	TRBV6-5	CASSLDRDRPQHF	TGTGCCAGCAGTCTGGACAGGGACCGGCCCCAGCATTTT
TRBJ2-3	-	15	TRBD2	TRBV11-3	CASSLGAGGTDTQYF	TGTGCCAGCAGCTTAGGAGCGGGAGGTACAGATACGCAGTATTTT